This TCR beta chain was found in a study of blood T cell repertoires in COVID-19. In the original processing: Reference gene primer amplification gave estimated nucleated cell counts. Produced via immunoSEQ multiplex PCR; TCRdb's table is partial and in-frame only. V and J calls and clone size follow that table, whereas D and trimming were derived from the DNA. The data contain more than 300,000 clones, 70% to 90% of them singletons. V gave up 1 base and J gave up 8 bases; unmatched junction bases: 6. CDR3 length: 14 amino acids. CDR1 is SGHRS and CDR2 is YFSETQ in the germline V gene. This chain connects TRBV5-1 to TRBJ1-2; TRBD1 aligns across 9 bases. Sequencing was performed on PBMCs or T cells enriched from blood (not recorded which). The receptor comes from a woman aged 25 to 39 who had recovered from COVID-19. CDR3 in DNA: TGCGCCAGCAGCTTGCGGACAGGGGCCGTAGGCTACACCTTC. Translation gives CASSLRTGAVGYTF.